This T cell receptor beta chain was identified during a study of T-cell reconstitution after alpha-beta-depleted transplantation in children. The length of the CDR3 is 15 residues. The germline V gene encodes CDR1 MNHEY and CDR2 SMNVEV (reference sequence). Unmatched junction bases numbered 3, after V lost 4 bases and J lost 2 bases. Researchers prepared the TCRbeta library using unique molecular identifiers, the study reports. TCRdb reprocessed the PCR reads with MiXCR, giving one entry per CDR3 protein. The sample lists around 15,000 distinct CDR3 sequences, 5% to 5.5% occurring once. This clonotype was counted many times.

The chain uses TRBV27 and TRBJ2-3; 10 positions match TRBD2. The input for sequencing was PBMCs, taken before TCRalphabeta/CD19-depleted stem cell transplant. The clonotype was recovered from a boy between 5 and 17 years old with acute lymphoblastic leukemia, due to receive a stem cell transplant. This CDR3 reads CASSWLAGVTDTQYF. CDR3 coding DNA: TGTGCCAGCAGTTGGCTAGCGGGGGTCACAGATACGCAGTATTTT.